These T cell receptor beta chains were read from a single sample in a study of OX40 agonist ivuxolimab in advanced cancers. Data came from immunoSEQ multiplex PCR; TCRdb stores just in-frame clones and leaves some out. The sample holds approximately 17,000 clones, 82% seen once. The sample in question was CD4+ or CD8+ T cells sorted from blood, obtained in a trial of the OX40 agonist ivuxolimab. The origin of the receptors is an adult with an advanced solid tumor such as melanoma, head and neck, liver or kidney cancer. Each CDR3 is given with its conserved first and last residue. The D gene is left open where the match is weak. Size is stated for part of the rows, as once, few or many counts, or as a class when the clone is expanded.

cdr3_nt: TGTGCCAGCAGTTACGGTAGGGACTACGAGCAGTACTTC; cdr3_aa: CASSYGRDYEQYF; clone_size: -; d_call: -; j_call: TRBJ2-7; v_call: TRBV6-5
cdr3_nt: TGTGCCAGCAGCTTAGCGGGGACTACAAGCTCCTACGAGCAGTACTTC; cdr3_aa: CASSLAGTTSSYEQYF; clone_size: -; d_call: TRBD2; j_call: TRBJ2-7; v_call: TRBV7-9
cdr3_nt: TGTGCCAGCAGTGAAGGTCCCTTCAGGTCTCGTCCTGAGCAGTTCTTC; cdr3_aa: CASSEGPFRSRPEQFF; clone_size: -; d_call: -; j_call: TRBJ2-1; v_call: TRBV2
cdr3_nt: TGTGCCAGCTCACCTGGACTAGCGGGAGGTTTGGAAGGCACAGATACGCAGTATTTT; cdr3_aa: CASSPGLAGGLEGTDTQYF; clone_size: -; d_call: TRBD2; j_call: TRBJ2-3; v_call: TRBV18
cdr3_nt: TGTGCCAGCAGTTTATCGACGGGAGTCACCGGGGAGCTGTTTTTT; cdr3_aa: CASSLSTGVTGELFF; clone_size: -; d_call: -; j_call: TRBJ2-2; v_call: TRBV27
cdr3_nt: TGTGCCACCAGCAGAGACGGAAATTCACCCCTCCACTTT; cdr3_aa: CATSRDGNSPLHF; clone_size: few; d_call: -; j_call: TRBJ1-6; v_call: TRBV15
cdr3_nt: TGTGCCAGCCGGGTAGGGCGGATCACAGATACGCAGTATTTT; cdr3_aa: CASRVGRITDTQYF; clone_size: -; d_call: -; j_call: TRBJ2-3; v_call: TRBV6-5
cdr3_nt: TGTGCCACCGGGAGGACTAGCGGGAGGACCGGGGAGCTGTTTTTT; cdr3_aa: CATGRTSGRTGELFF; clone_size: once; d_call: TRBD2; j_call: TRBJ2-2; v_call: TRBV6-5
cdr3_nt: TGTGCCAGCAGCTTGACAGAACGAGAGACCCAGTACTTC; cdr3_aa: CASSLTERETQYF; clone_size: medium-sized; d_call: -; j_call: TRBJ2-5; v_call: TRBV13
cdr3_nt: TGTGCCAGCAGCTTCCGCAGGGGAATATACGAGCAGTACTTC; cdr3_aa: CASSFRRGIYEQYF; clone_size: -; d_call: -; j_call: TRBJ2-7; v_call: TRBV7-2
cdr3_nt: TGTGCCACCACGACATCACCGGAGTCGACCCAGTACTTC; cdr3_aa: CATTTSPESTQYF; clone_size: once; d_call: -; j_call: TRBJ2-5; v_call: TRBV2
cdr3_nt: TGTGCCAGCAGCAGGACGGCCTCCGGAAGAGGCGAGCAGTACTTC; cdr3_aa: CASSRTASGRGEQYF; clone_size: -; d_call: -; j_call: TRBJ2-7; v_call: TRBV7-2
cdr3_nt: TGCGCCAGCAGCTTGGGACTGAGCACTGAAGCTTTCTTT; cdr3_aa: CASSLGLSTEAFF; clone_size: -; d_call: -; j_call: TRBJ1-1; v_call: TRBV5-1
cdr3_nt: TGCAGCGTTGAATCTAGTACCGAGACCCAGTACTTC; cdr3_aa: CSVESSTETQYF; clone_size: few; d_call: -; j_call: TRBJ2-5; v_call: TRBV29-1
cdr3_nt: TGTGCCAGCAGTTACCAGGGGGCTGCTAATGAAAAACTGTTTTTT; cdr3_aa: CASSYQGAANEKLFF; clone_size: -; d_call: TRBD1; j_call: TRBJ1-4; v_call: TRBV27
cdr3_nt: TGTGCCAGCAGCCGGGCAGATACGCAGTATTTT; cdr3_aa: CASSRADTQYF; clone_size: -; d_call: -; j_call: TRBJ2-3; v_call: TRBV4-1
cdr3_nt: TGCGCCAGCTCTACAGGGGACACTAGCACAGATACGCAGTATTTT; cdr3_aa: CASSTGDTSTDTQYF; clone_size: -; d_call: TRBD1; j_call: TRBJ2-3; v_call: TRBV5-1
cdr3_nt: TGTGCCAGCACGGGGGACAGGGGCTCCGGTGAGCAGTTCTTC; cdr3_aa: CASTGDRGSGEQFF; clone_size: -; d_call: TRBD1; j_call: TRBJ2-1; v_call: TRBV6-1
cdr3_nt: TGTGCCTGGCTCAAGGTGGCAGGGCGGACTAGCGGGAAAATTGCAGATACGCAGTATTTT; cdr3_aa: CAWLKVAGRTSGKIADTQYF; clone_size: -; d_call: TRBD2; j_call: TRBJ2-3; v_call: TRBV30
cdr3_nt: TGTGCCAGCAGCCCCATCCGCGAGCAGTTCTTC; cdr3_aa: CASSPIREQFF; clone_size: medium-sized; d_call: -; j_call: TRBJ2-1; v_call: TRBV7-2
cdr3_nt: TGCGCCAGCAGCCCTATCGACAGGGAGTCCCACGAGCAGTACTTC; cdr3_aa: CASSPIDRESHEQYF; clone_size: -; d_call: TRBD1; j_call: TRBJ2-7; v_call: TRBV5-1
cdr3_nt: TGCGCCAGCAGCCAAGGGTACAGGGGGATGATGAATGAGCAGTTCTTC; cdr3_aa: CASSQGYRGMMNEQFF; clone_size: -; d_call: TRBD1; j_call: TRBJ2-1; v_call: TRBV4-3